The 10 T cell receptor beta chains presented below share a single source sample, sequenced in a study of blood T cell repertoires in COVID-19. Measured with immunoSEQ multiplex PCR; TCRdb has only the in-frame clones, and not every one. The sample has 60,000 to 85,000 clones; more than 80% are singletons. Sequencing was done on a sample of peripheral blood. These receptors were taken from a woman aged 55-69 years with acute or convalescent COVID-19.

The gene calls are TRBV2 and TRBJ2-1, with 10 positions matching TRBD2. V shed 6 bases, J shed 4 bases, and the junction held 6 bases outside the gene matches. Germline V gene lookup returns CDR1 SNHLY and CDR2 FYNNEI. This CDR3 contains 15 residues. The CDR3 loop is CASRELAGGYNEQFF. The CDR3 nucleotides read TGTGCCAGCAGGGAATTAGCGGGGGGATACAATGAGCAGTTCTTC.

About this clone itself: This same CDR3 is encoded by further DNA sequences in the sample. V gene TRBV30 combines with J gene TRBJ1-1; no firm D call. The CDR3 runs 13 residues. The germline V gene has CDR1 GTSNPN and CDR2 SVGIG (reference sequence). V lost 0 bases to trimming and J lost 1 base, with 6 bases between them. CDR3 loop: CAWSVAGNTEAFF. The CDR3, as DNA: TGTGCCTGGAGTGTGGCAGGGAACACTGAAGCTTTCTTT.

This chain's CDR3 is CASSSRVENTEAFF. CDR3 DNA sequence: TGTGCCAGCAGTTCCAGGGTGGAGAACACTGAAGCTTTCTTT. This chain links TRBV6-6 with TRBJ1-1; weak D call: TRBD1 (5 bases). The germline CDR1 and CDR2 sequences are MNHNY and SVGAGI (reference sequence). V lost 4 bases, J lost 1 base, and 10 bases lay in between. The CDR3 is 14 residues long.

The chain recombines TRBV5-1 with TRBJ1-2; weak D call: TRBD1 (5 bases). V was cut by 1 base and J by 0 bases, with 10 bases left in between. Germline values: CDR1 SGHRS, CDR2 YFSETQ. This CDR3 is 15 amino acids long. The CDR3 nucleotides are TGCGCCAGCAGCTTGACCTTGACAGCTAACTATGGCTACACCTTC. Its protein is CASSLTLTANYGYTF.

This chain connects TRBV5-1 to TRBJ2-1; D may be TRBD1 (5 bases). This CDR3 comprises 14 residues. Germline values: CDR1 SGHRS, CDR2 YFSETQ. Trimming took off 1 base at V and 5 bases at J, with 10 bases between the two ends. The CDR3 DNA follows: TGCGCCAGCAGCTTGCAGGGAAGGAACAATGAGCAGTTCTTC. Its translation: CASSLQGRNNEQFF.

The V gene is TRBV10-3, the J gene TRBJ1-2, with D maybe TRBD1 (5 bases). Germline lookup yields CDR1 ENHRY and CDR2 SYGVKD. V gave up 4 bases and J gave up 5 bases, with 20 bases separating them. The CDR3 contains 16 residues. In nucleotides, the CDR3 is TGTGCCATCAGTGTCGGCCCGATCGGGGGGACGTATGGCTACACCTTC. Translating it yields CAISVGPIGGTYGYTF.

V gene TRBV6-2 or TRBV6-3 combines with J gene TRBJ1-1; the D is unclear. Germline assignment: CDR1 MNHEY and CDR2 SVGEGT. The V and J ends lost 0 bases and 1 base respectively, with 3 bases between them. The CDR3 runs 13 residues. CDR3 residues: CASSYSANTEAFF. In DNA, the CDR3 is TGTGCCAGCAGTTACTCGGCGAACACTGAAGCTTTCTTT.

The CDR3 region is CASSPDRSYEQYF. In DNA form, the CDR3 reads TGTGCCAGCTCCCCGGACAGGTCGTACGAGCAGTACTTC. The chain combines TRBV18 with TRBJ2-7, with TRBD1 matching 7 bases. The germline V gene has CDR1 KGHSH and CDR2 LQKENI. V gave up 6 bases and J gave up 4 bases; unmatched junction bases: 6. This CDR3 is 13 amino acids long.

This clone occurred once. This rearrangement joins TRBV5-6 to TRBJ2-5; TRBD2 is a possible D gene (5 bases). Germline-derived CDR1 and CDR2 are SGHDT and YYEEEE. The CDR3 is made up of 13 amino acids. V gave up 1 base and J gave up 5 bases, with 9 bases separating them. CDR3 residues: CASSLTRVETQYF. In DNA form, the CDR3 reads TGTGCCAGCAGCTTGACTAGAGTGGAGACCCAGTACTTC.

J is TRBJ2-5 and V is TRBV6-4; 7 bases align to TRBD2. This CDR3 has 13 amino acids. Losses at the gene ends were 4 bases for V and 5 bases for J; bases not matched to a gene: 4. Germline V gives CDR1 MRHNA, CDR2 SNTAGT. This CDR3 is CASSVIGGETQYF. Here the CDR3 DNA reads TGTGCCAGCAGTGTAATCGGGGGGGAGACCCAGTACTTC.